These T cell receptor beta chains were read from a single sample in a study of Ad26.COV2.S vaccination and SARS-CoV-2 variants. Sequenced by immunoSEQ multiplex PCR; TCRdb stores in-frame clones only, minus some. The table includes some 290,000 clones, about 86% detected once. Sequenced here: peripheral blood, sampled in a trial of Ad26.COV2.S vaccine versus placebo. These receptors originate from a person aged 18 to 59 who received the Ad26.COV2.S COVID-19 vaccine or a placebo. Both conserved end residues are part of each CDR3. D genes are given only for firm matches. Clone sizes are given selectively: once, few, many, or a class where the clone is expanded.

TGTGCCAGCAGTGGTGGCGGGCCCAACTATGGCTACACCTTC	CASSGGGPNYGYTF	TRBV2	TRBJ1-2	NA	NA
TGTGCCAGCAGTGAGGGGGGAACCACCTACGAGCAGTACTTC	CASSEGGTTYEQYF	TRBV2	TRBJ2-7	NA	NA
TGTGCCTGGAGTGTCTCCGCCTCGGGACTAGCGGGGGGTACCACAGATACGCAGTATTTT	CAWSVSASGLAGGTTDTQYF	TRBV30	TRBJ2-3	NA	TRBD2
TGTGCCAGCAGTTACGATTCTACCCAGGGCACTGAAGCTTTCTTT	CASSYDSTQGTEAFF	TRBV6-5	TRBJ1-1	NA	NA
TGCGCCAGCAGCTTGGAAGACCCGGCCTATGGCTACACCTTC	CASSLEDPAYGYTF	TRBV5-1	TRBJ1-2	NA	NA
TGTGCCATCAGGCAGGGGGCTGTCGAGACCCAGTACTTC	CAIRQGAVETQYF	TRBV10-3	TRBJ2-5	many	TRBD1
TGTGCCAGCAGCTTGGGAGGGTCTGGCACTGAAGCTTTCTTT	CASSLGGSGTEAFF	TRBV5-4	TRBJ1-1	NA	NA
TGTGCCACCGGGGATTCTAGCACAGATACGCAGTATTTT	CATGDSSTDTQYF	TRBV24-1	TRBJ2-3	NA	NA
TGTGCCTGGAGTAGGCGGAATCAGCCCCAGCATTTT	CAWSRRNQPQHF	TRBV30	TRBJ1-5	NA	NA
TGTGCCAGCTCACCGACTCTGAGGCAGGGGGGATCTCGGGGCTACACCTTC	CASSPTLRQGGSRGYTF	TRBV18	TRBJ1-2	NA	TRBD1
TGCGCCAGCAGTCCCTACAGGGGATATAACACTGAAGCTTTCTTT	CASSPYRGYNTEAFF	TRBV5-1	TRBJ1-1	NA	TRBD1
TGTGCCAGCAGCTTCACGGCGGGGGGCGCGGCGGTGAACACTGAAGCTTTCTTT	CASSFTAGGAAVNTEAFF	TRBV7-6	TRBJ1-1	once	NA
TGCGCCAGCAGCTTTGGAGGGGACAGAGGAGAAAAACTGTTTTTT	CASSFGGDRGEKLFF	TRBV5-1	TRBJ1-4	NA	TRBD1
TGTGCCAGCAGCTTGGGACAGCTTATCACAGATACGCAGTATTTT	CASSLGQLITDTQYF	TRBV5-8	TRBJ2-3	NA	NA
TGTGCCAGCGGCCGTCTAGCGGGGGGCCTCGATACGCAGTATTTT	CASGRLAGGLDTQYF	TRBV9	TRBJ2-3	NA	TRBD2
TGTGCCACCAGCAGTAAAGGGAGTAATGGCTACACCTTC	CATSSKGSNGYTF	TRBV15	TRBJ1-2	NA	NA
TGTGCCAGCAGTTCGCGAGGGGGCAGCAATCAGCCCCAGCATTTT	CASSSRGGSNQPQHF	TRBV6-6	TRBJ1-5	few	TRBD1
TGTGCCAGCTCACCCTCGAATGCGAGGACGAACACCGGGGAGCTGTTTTTT	CASSPSNARTNTGELFF	TRBV18	TRBJ2-2	NA	NA
TGTGCCAGCAGCTTAGGAGGGACAGGGGATTACGAGCAGTACTTC	CASSLGGTGDYEQYF	TRBV7-2	TRBJ2-7	NA	TRBD1
TGTGCCAGCAGCCAAGTACCCGGGGACTTCACCGGGGAGCTGTTTTTT	CASSQVPGDFTGELFF	TRBV14	TRBJ2-2	NA	NA
TGTGCCAGCAGCTTAGGGACACGAGCTAACTATGGCTACACCTTC	CASSLGTRANYGYTF	TRBV7-9	TRBJ1-2	NA	NA
TGTGCCAGCAGTGGGAGTAGCGGGGGGGCCAATGAGCAGTTCTTC	CASSGSSGGANEQFF	TRBV2	TRBJ2-1	NA	TRBD2
TGTGCCAGCAGCGTAGGACAGTGGAACACTGAAGCTTTCTTT	CASSVGQWNTEAFF	TRBV9	TRBJ1-1	NA	NA
TGTGCCAGCAGCTTGAGCCAGCCCCAGCATTTT	CASSLSQPQHF	TRBV5-8	TRBJ1-5	NA	NA
TGTGCCAGCAGCTTTTTAAGCTCTAGCACAGATACGCAGTATTTT	CASSFLSSSTDTQYF	TRBV11-2	TRBJ2-3	NA	NA
TGTGCCAGCAGCGTAGACGGGGGCCGGAGTGGCTACACCTTC	CASSVDGGRSGYTF	TRBV9	TRBJ1-2	NA	NA
TGTGCCAGCAGCCTGTTACAGGGGGCAGTAGTCCCGAATGAGCAGTTCTTC	CASSLLQGAVVPNEQFF	TRBV3-1/TRBV3-2	TRBJ2-1	NA	TRBD1
TGTGCCAGCAGCTTAGACCAGGAAGCTTTCTTT	CASSLDQEAFF	TRBV11-2	TRBJ1-1	once	NA
TGTGCCAGCAGTTTTTTAGGCCGGAACACTGAAGCTTTCTTT	CASSFLGRNTEAFF	TRBV28	TRBJ1-1	NA	NA
TGCGCCAGCAGTGAGGTACAGGGTTATGGCTACACCTTC	CASSEVQGYGYTF	TRBV10-2	TRBJ1-2	once	NA
TGTGCCTGGAGTTATGCGACAGGTGGTTCCCAGCCCCAGCATTTT	CAWSYATGGSQPQHF	TRBV30	TRBJ1-5	NA	NA
TGTGCCAGCAGCTATGCGTTACGGGCCGGGGAGACCCAGTACTTC	CASSYALRAGETQYF	TRBV3-1/TRBV3-2	TRBJ2-5	few	NA
TGTGCCAGCAGCCTTCAGGGGTGGAATAATGAAAAACTGTTTTTT	CASSLQGWNNEKLFF	TRBV5-5	TRBJ1-4	NA	NA
TGTGCCAGTAGTACTATTCCTGGGGATGGCTACACCTTC	CASSTIPGDGYTF	TRBV19	TRBJ1-2	NA	NA
TGTGCCAGCAGCCTAGCCGGGACAGGGCTCAATCAGCCCCAGCATTTT	CASSLAGTGLNQPQHF	TRBV7-9	TRBJ1-5	NA	TRBD1
TGTGCCAGCAGTGAAGGTGGGGGCGGCAAAGCACTAGCCAAAAACATTCAGTACTTC	CASSEGGGGKALAKNIQYF	TRBV2	TRBJ2-4	once	NA
TGTACCAGCAGTGGTAAAGGGGGAGCGGAAGAAAAACTGTTTTTT	CTSSGKGGAEEKLFF	TRBV2	TRBJ1-4	NA	NA
TGTGCCAGCAGTTTTGGGTCTTGGGGGGCGCGAGGGAGCCGGAAGGGCTACACCTTC	CASSFGSWGARGSRKGYTF	TRBV28	TRBJ1-2	NA	NA
TGCGCCAGCAGCCAAGATACAGGGGGGTCACCCATAAGGAACTTC	CASSQDTGGSPIRNF	TRBV4-3	TRBJ2-7	NA	TRBD1
TGCGCCAGCAGCCAAGGAAAAGAAACCGGGGAGCTGTTTTTT	CASSQGKETGELFF	TRBV4-3	TRBJ2-2	NA	NA
TGTGCCAGCAGCTTTACCAGCGCGACAGCCGAGGTCTACGAGCAGTACTTC	CASSFTSATAEVYEQYF	TRBV7-9	TRBJ2-7	NA	NA
TGTGCCAGTTCCCAGGTTAACTATGGCTACACCTTC	CASSQVNYGYTF	TRBV12-3/TRBV12-4	TRBJ1-2	NA	NA
TGTGCCAGCCGCAACCCCAAAACCGGGGAGCTGTTTTTT	CASRNPKTGELFF	TRBV9	TRBJ2-2	NA	NA
TGTGCCTGGAGGGAGACAGGGAGAGGCTACACCTTC	CAWRETGRGYTF	TRBV30	TRBJ1-2	NA	TRBD1
TGCGCCAGCAGCTGGGGGACAGGGCGCCCTGGGTCGGCTGAAGCTTTCTTT	CASSWGTGRPGSAEAFF	TRBV5-1	TRBJ1-1	NA	TRBD1
TGTGCCATCAGTGAGTCAGGGGGGGTAAACGAGCAGTACTTC	CAISESGGVNEQYF	TRBV10-3	TRBJ2-7	NA	NA
TGTGCCAGCAGCTTTCCGAGCGGAGAACACAATGAGCAGTTCTTC	CASSFPSGEHNEQFF	TRBV5-4	TRBJ2-1	NA	NA
TGTGCCAGCAGCCGGGCGGACGGCAGCTCCTACGAGCAGTACTTC	CASSRADGSSYEQYF	TRBV7-9	TRBJ2-7	few	NA
TGTGCCAGCAGCGCCCAACCGACAGGGGGCTACGAGCAGTACTTC	CASSAQPTGGYEQYF	TRBV9	TRBJ2-7	NA	TRBD1
TGTGCCAGCAGTGAGCCTGAAAATGAAGCTTTCTTT	CASSEPENEAFF	TRBV2	TRBJ1-1	NA	NA
TGTGCCAGCAGCTTGCCCACAGGGAGGGTTTCCTACGAGCAGTACTTC	CASSLPTGRVSYEQYF	TRBV5-4	TRBJ2-7	NA	NA
TGTGCCAGTAGTATAGGCCCCCCGCGACAGATCCATGCCGGGGAGCTGTTTTTT	CASSIGPPRQIHAGELFF	TRBV19	TRBJ2-2	NA	NA
TGTGCCAGCAGCAAAGGGGGACTAGCGGGGCCCGACAATGAGCAGTTCTTC	CASSKGGLAGPDNEQFF	TRBV21-1	TRBJ2-1	NA	NA
TGTGCCTGGAGTGCCTTGGGGCAAGCGGATGAAAAACTGTTTTTT	CAWSALGQADEKLFF	TRBV30	TRBJ1-4	NA	NA
TGTGCCAGCAAGGAACGAACCTACGAGCAGTACTTC	CASKERTYEQYF	TRBV2	TRBJ2-7	NA	NA